This entry lists 26 T cell receptor beta chains sequenced from one sample in a study of cytomegalovirus exposure and HLA in healthy donors (dated by TCRdb to 2015 to 2018). Library preparation was by the immunoSEQ multiplex PCR assay. The multiplex PCR relied on a mix of 60 forward primers for TCR Vbeta segments and 13 reverse primers for TCR Jbeta segments. As stored in TCRdb, this immuneACCESS dataset retains in-frame rearrangements with V and J assigned. A fraction of the clones does not appear; measured against another copy, unresolved V genes explain less than half of the discrepancy, and the remainder lacks a known reason. The sample data list more than 85,000 clones, and about 75% of these were observed just once. Together, the top ten hold roughly 9.1% of the sample. The sequencing input was PBMCs. All receptors come from a man aged 25 to 40 in good health and CMV-seropositive.

V gene TRBV13 combines with J gene TRBJ2-2; 11 bases map to TRBD1. Looked up from germline, CDR1 is PRHDT and CDR2 is FYEKMQ (reference sequence). CDR3 length: 16 amino acids. Unmatched junction bases numbered 6, after V lost 5 bases and J lost 4 bases. CDR3 in DNA: TGTGCCAGCAGCCGCATAGGGACAGGGGGCACCGGGGAGCTGTTTTTT. Protein product: CASSRIGTGGTGELFF. Supplemented by reference TRBV13 and TRBJ2-2, the full variable domain reads AAGVIQSPRHLIKEKRETATLKCYPIPRHDTVYWYQQGPGQDPQFLISFYEKMQSDKGSIPDRFSAQQFSDYHSELNMSSLELGDSALYFCASSRIGTGGTGELFFGEGSRLTVL.

This chain connects TRBV29-1 to TRBJ1-4, with D perhaps matching TRBD1 (5 bases). Trimming removed 2 bases at V and 7 bases at J, with 17 bases between. Germline V CDR1 and CDR2: SQVTM, ANQGSEA. This CDR3 contains 15 residues. The CDR3 region is CSVESRTFGGEKLFF. Written as DNA, the CDR3 is TGCAGCGTTGAATCCCGGACCTTCGGGGGTGAAAAACTGTTTTTT. Drawing the rest from reference TRBV29-1 and TRBJ1-4, the complete variable domain is SAVISQKPSRDICQRGTSLTIQCQVDSQVTMMFWYRQQPGQSLTLIATANQGSEATYESGFVIDKFPISRPNLTFSTLTVSNMSPEDSSIYLCSVESRTFGGEKLFFGSGTQLSVL.

This chain uses TRBV5-1 with TRBJ1-6; 7 positions match TRBD1. The CDR3 totals 20 residues. The junction had 23 bases not matched to a gene; V was cut back by 4 bases and J by 7 bases. Germline V lookup: CDR1 SGHRS, CDR2 YFSETQ. The CDR3, as DNA: TGCGCCAGCAGCCCCTCCCCGACGTACGGACAGGTCGGTTTGAATTCACCCCTCCACTTT. Translated, it gives CASSPSPTYGQVGLNSPLHF.

This chain connects TRBV19 to TRBJ1-5; a possible D gene is TRBD1 (5 bases). Germline V CDR1 and CDR2: LNHDA, SQIVND (reference sequence). This CDR3 contains 15 residues. V was clipped by 5 bases and J by 2 bases, with 13 bases between them. CDR3 in DNA: TGTGCCAGTAGTTTTAACAGGCTTGGCAATCAGCCCCAGCATTTT. It encodes CASSFNRLGNQPQHF.

The rearrangement joins TRBV27 to TRBJ2-3; 7 bases map to TRBD2. Germline-derived CDR1 and CDR2 are MNHEY and SMNVEV (reference sequence). The CDR3 is made up of 16 amino acids. Losses at the gene ends were 4 bases for V and 1 base for J; bases not matched to a gene: 8. The CDR3 reads CASSSWTAGGTDTQYF. The CDR3 nucleotides are TGTGCCAGCAGTTCCTGGACGGCGGGGGGCACAGATACGCAGTATTTT.

V gene TRBV5-8 combines with J gene TRBJ1-3; TRBD1 might be the D (6 bases). With 1 base removed from V and 0 bases from J, the gap between germline ends came to 14 bases. The CDR3 runs 17 residues. Germline-derived CDR1 and CDR2 are SGHTS and YDEGEE. The CDR3 bases are TGTGCCAGCAGCTTGTGGAAAGGGGGATACTCTGGAAACACCATATATTTT. As protein: CASSLWKGGYSGNTIYF. The entire variable domain, with the rest obtained from reference TRBV5-8 and TRBJ1-3, is as follows: EAGVTQSPTHLIKTRGQQATLRCSPISGHTSVYWYQQALGLGLQFLLWYDEGEERNRGNFPPRFSGRQFPNYSSELNVNALELEDSALYLCASSLWKGGYSGNTIYFGEGSWLTVV.

This chain links TRBV5-1 with TRBJ2-1; TRBD1 matches at 7 bases. The germline gives CDR1 SGHRS, CDR2 YFSETQ. With 0 bases clipped from V and 2 bases from J, the junction kept 2 bases outside the gene matches. The CDR3 totals 15 residues. The CDR3 nucleotides are TGCGCCAGCAGCTTGGTGGGGACAGCCTACAATGAGCAGTTCTTC. It encodes CASSLVGTAYNEQFF.

V gene TRBV7-2 combines with J gene TRBJ1-1; D not certain. From germline, CDR1 is SGHTA and CDR2 FQGNSA. Trimming pared 0 bases from V and 1 base from J, leaving 6 bases between. This CDR3 contains 14 residues. CDR3 coding DNA: TGTGCCAGCAGCTTAGCGCGTTCGAACACTGAAGCTTTCTTT. Translating gives CASSLARSNTEAFF.

The gene calls are TRBV19 and TRBJ1-2, with 8 bases identical to TRBD1. Germline lookup yields CDR1 LNHDA and CDR2 SQIVND (reference sequence). J lost 4 bases, V lost 5 bases, and 3 bases had no gene match. The CDR3 sequence is 13 residues long. The CDR3 nucleotides read TGTGCCAGTAGTCACGGACAGGGCTATGGCTACACCTTC. Protein product: CASSHGQGYGYTF.

The rearrangement joins TRBV19 to TRBJ2-6; the D gene is possibly TRBD1 (5 bases). V lost 2 bases, J lost 4 bases, and 12 bases lay in between. This CDR3 spans 16 amino acids. Germline V lookup: CDR1 LNHDA, CDR2 SQIVND (reference sequence). This chain's CDR3 is CASSIQGSLGANVLTF. CDR3 nucleotides: TGTGCCAGTAGTATACAGGGATCCTTAGGGGCCAACGTCCTGACTTTC.

As DNA, the CDR3 is TGTGCCAGCAGCCCCTATAGCAATCAGCCCCAGCATTTT. It codes for CASSPYSNQPQHF. This chain joins TRBV6-5 and TRBJ1-5; D gene unclear. Trimming stripped 6 bases from V and 0 bases from J, with 6 bases between. CDR3 length: 13 amino acids. Looked up from germline, CDR1 is MNHEY and CDR2 is SVGAGI.

The chain has TRBV30 and TRBJ2-5, with a possible D match to TRBD2 (5 bases). Trimming pared 0 bases from V and 3 bases from J, leaving 14 bases between. From germline, CDR1 is GTSNPN and CDR2 SVGIG (reference sequence). CDR3 length equals 15 residues. The CDR3 DNA is TGTGCCTGGAGTGTACTGGGTAGCGCCGAAGAGACCCAGTACTTC. Its translation: CAWSVLGSAEETQYF.

This clone turned up a few times. The chain employs TRBV2 and TRBJ2-7; 9 nucleotides align to TRBD2. CDR1 is SNHLY and CDR2 is FYNNEI in the germline V gene. The CDR3 consists of 15 residues. Germline trimming cut 5 bases from V and 5 bases from J; bases unmatched to any gene: 10. Written as DNA, the CDR3 is TGTGCCAGCAGTCACCCACGGACTAGCGAGGACGAGCAGTACTTC. Its protein product is CASSHPRTSEDEQYF.

V gene TRBV7-2 combines with J gene TRBJ2-3; 10 bases fit TRBD2. The CDR3 covers 14 residues. Germline assignment: CDR1 SGHTA and CDR2 FQGNSA. Trimming at V came to 6 bases and at J to 5 bases, leaving 5 bases not matched to a gene. CDR3: CASRSGGAGDTQYF. Written as DNA, the CDR3 is TGTGCCAGCAGGAGCGGGGGGGCCGGAGATACGCAGTATTTT.

A single count supports this clone. V is TRBV5-4 and J is TRBJ1-1, with 7 bases lining up with TRBD1. CDR3 length: 18 amino acids. Germline-derived CDR1 and CDR2 are SGHNT and YYREEE (reference sequence). Trimming took 0 bases from V and 4 from J; bases not matched to a gene: 15. The CDR3 is CASSLVPPSDRVGTEAFF. CDR3 in DNA: TGTGCCAGCAGCTTGGTTCCCCCCTCTGACAGGGTGGGCACTGAAGCTTTCTTT. Complete variable domain (other parts from reference TRBV5-4 and TRBJ1-1): ETGVTQSPTHLIKTRGQQVTLRCSSQSGHNTVSWYQQALGQGPQFIFQYYREEENGRGNFPPRFSGLQFPNYSSELNVNALELDDSALYLCASSLVPPSDRVGTEAFFGQGTRLTVV.

As concerns this clone: One junction end disagrees with the germline gene, perhaps due to a read error. CDR3 sequence (DNA): TGTGCCAGCAGTCCCGGGACAGGCGCCATCGGTCACTTC. Translating it yields CASSPGTGAIGHF. This chain links TRBV6-1 with TRBJ2-4; 8 positions agree with TRBD1. CDR3 length equals 13 residues. Germline V gene lookup returns CDR1 MNHNS and CDR2 SASEGT.

A single count supports this clone. The gene calls are TRBV5-1 and TRBJ2-2, with 7 bases lining up with TRBD1. Per the germline V gene, CDR1 is SGHRS and CDR2 is YFSETQ. This CDR3 spans 14 amino acids. J gave up 9 bases and V 3 bases, and 8 bases lay outside the gene matches. CDR3 sequence: CASSSGTASRELFF. For the CDR3, the DNA is TGCGCCAGCAGCTCCGGGACAGCCTCTCGGGAGCTGTTTTTT.

This sequence joins TRBV7-9 and TRBJ2-7; TRBD2 matches 11 bases. Germline loops: CDR1 SEHNR, CDR2 FQNEAQ (reference sequence). V dropped 2 bases and J dropped 3; count of bases not matched to a gene: 9. CDR3 size: 17 residues. The CDR3 loop is CASSLFPLAGGLYEQYF. CDR3 nucleotides: TGTGCCAGCAGCTTATTCCCTCTAGCGGGGGGCCTCTACGAGCAGTACTTC.

The chain joins TRBV5-1 to TRBJ2-5, with 7 bases lining up with TRBD1. The V gene's germline CDR1 is SGHRS and CDR2 YFSETQ. This CDR3 has 17 residues. V trimming: 0 bases; J trimming: 4 bases; junction bases outside the gene matches: 12. The CDR3 coding sequence is TGCGCCAGCAGCTTGGACGGAACAACAGGGGATGGAGAGACCCAGTACTTC. Its translation: CASSLDGTTGDGETQYF.

This sequence joins TRBV6-5 and TRBJ1-1; D gene unclear. CDR1 is MNHEY and CDR2 is SVGAGI in the germline V gene. The CDR3 consists of 14 residues. Trimming removed 2 bases at V and 0 bases at J, with 7 bases between. The CDR3 DNA is TGTGCCAGCAGTTACCCGGGTTTGAACACTGAAGCTTTCTTT. Translating it yields CASSYPGLNTEAFF.

The sample holds a few counts of this clone. This chain connects TRBV15 to TRBJ1-2; D not resolved. Germline V lookup: CDR1 LNHNV, CDR2 YYDKDF (reference sequence). This CDR3 spans 16 amino acids. With 0 bases removed from V and 2 bases from J, the gap between germline ends came to 13 bases. CDR3 nucleotide sequence: TGTGCCACCAGCAGAGATGCGACTTATTCCAACTATGGCTACACCTTC. It translates to CATSRDATYSNYGYTF.

The rearrangement joins TRBV6-5 to TRBJ2-3; 9 bases fit TRBD2. With V trimmed by 2 bases and J by 6 bases, 6 bases remained unmatched. There are 15 residues in the CDR3. CDR1 and CDR2 from the germline V gene are MNHEY and SVGAGI. CDR3 coding DNA: TGTGCCAGCAGTTACGTGCGGGGGGGCCGTGATACGCAGTATTTT. Translating gives CASSYVRGGRDTQYF.

The chain couples TRBV12-1 to TRBJ2-5; the table assigns TRBD1, which was not confirmed against the DNA. TRBV12-1 represents a pseudogene. The CDR3 extends over 12 amino acids. The CDR3 DNA reads as TGTGCCAGCAGCCACAGGAAAGAGACCCAGTACTTC. It encodes CASSHRKETQYF.

This clone occurred once. CDR3 amino acids: CASSPTGGGVYQPQHF. The CDR3 DNA reads TGTGCCAGCAGTCCGACAGGAGGGGGGGTTTATCAGCCCCAGCATTTT. The genes are TRBV27 and TRBJ1-5; D possibly corresponds to TRBD1 (6 bases). The germline V and J ends were trimmed by 5 bases and 5 bases, with 19 bases remaining between them. CDR1 is MNHEY and CDR2 is SMNVEV in the germline V gene (reference sequence). The CDR3 length is 16 residues.

The sample holds a few counts of this clone. The chain combines TRBV7-9 with TRBJ1-1; 8 bases are shared with TRBD1. The CDR3 sequence is 15 residues long. Germline V gives CDR1 SEHNR, CDR2 FQNEAQ (reference sequence). The junction had 13 bases not matched to a gene; V was cut back by 6 bases and J by 7 bases. The chain's CDR3 is CASSRTGTGRNEAFF. DNA of the CDR3: TGTGCCAGCAGTCGTACCGGGACAGGAAGGAATGAAGCTTTCTTT.

The chain has TRBV29-1 and TRBJ1-4; D remains unclear. V was pared by 4 bases and J by 2 bases, with 8 bases between. CDR3 length: 13 amino acids. Germline V gene lookup returns CDR1 SQVTM and CDR2 ANQGSEA. The CDR3 loop is CSVGGMTNEKLFF. The CDR3 region has the DNA TGCAGCGTTGGAGGGATGACTAATGAAAAACTGTTTTTT.